This TCR beta chain was sequenced during a study of T cells in Graves' hyperthyroidism and ophthalmopathy. This clonotype was seen a handful of times. CDR1 is KGHSH and CDR2 is LQKENI in the germline V gene. The ends lost 0 bases at V and 9 bases at J; junction bases unmatched: 8. There are 16 residues in the CDR3. TCR beta CDR3 regions were amplified from RNA. With the HTBI primer set, the TCR CDR3 went through a first round of RT-PCR. TCRdb re-derived calls from the multiplex PCR reads in MiXCR, one entry per CDR3 protein. The sample carries 350,000 to 400,000 distinct CDR3 sequences, approximately 18% recorded once.

Sequencing used blood. The chain uses TRBV18 and TRBJ2-1, with 10 positions matching TRBD2. The clonotype comes from a man aged 18 to 29 with Graves' ophthalmopathy. The CDR3 here is CASSPPSGGAGAEQFF. The CDR3 bases are TGTGCCAGCTCACCACCCAGCGGGGGGGCGGGGGCTGAGCAGTTCTTC.